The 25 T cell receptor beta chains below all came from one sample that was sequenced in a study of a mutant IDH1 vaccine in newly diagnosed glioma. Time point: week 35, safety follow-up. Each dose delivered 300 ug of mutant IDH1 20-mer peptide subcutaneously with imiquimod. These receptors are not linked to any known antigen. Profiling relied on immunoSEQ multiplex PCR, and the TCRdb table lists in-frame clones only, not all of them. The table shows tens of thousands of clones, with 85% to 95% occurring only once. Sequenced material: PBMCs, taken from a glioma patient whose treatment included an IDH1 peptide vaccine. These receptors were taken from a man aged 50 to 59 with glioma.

CDR3 nucleotides: TGTGCCAGTAGTAGTGGAGGGACAGTTAACTATGGCTACACCTTC. Translating gives CASSSGGTVNYGYTF. The chain combines TRBV19 with TRBJ1-2; 7 bases agree with TRBD1. Germline V lookup: CDR1 LNHDA, CDR2 SQIVND (reference sequence). V gave up 4 bases and J gave up 1 base; unmatched junction bases: 6. The CDR3 extends over 15 amino acids.

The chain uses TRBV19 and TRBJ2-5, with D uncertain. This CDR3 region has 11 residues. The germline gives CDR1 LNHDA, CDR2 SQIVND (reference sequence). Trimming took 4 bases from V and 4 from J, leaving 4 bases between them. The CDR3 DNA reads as TGTGCCAGTAGTAGGGGAGAGACCCAGTACTTC. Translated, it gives CASSRGETQYF.

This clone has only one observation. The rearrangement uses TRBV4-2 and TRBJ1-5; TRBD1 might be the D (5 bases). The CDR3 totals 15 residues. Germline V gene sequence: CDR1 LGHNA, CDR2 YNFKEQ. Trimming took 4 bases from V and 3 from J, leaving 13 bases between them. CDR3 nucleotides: TGTGCCAGCAGCCTCAGGTCGGGGGACAATCAGCCCCAGCATTTT. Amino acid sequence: CASSLRSGDNQPQHF.

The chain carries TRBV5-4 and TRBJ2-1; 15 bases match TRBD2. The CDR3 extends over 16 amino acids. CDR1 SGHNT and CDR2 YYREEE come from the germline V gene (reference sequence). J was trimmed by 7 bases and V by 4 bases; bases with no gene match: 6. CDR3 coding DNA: TGTGCCAGCAGCCAAAGGACTAGCGGGGGGGTTAATGAGCAGTTCTTC. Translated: CASSQRTSGGVNEQFF.

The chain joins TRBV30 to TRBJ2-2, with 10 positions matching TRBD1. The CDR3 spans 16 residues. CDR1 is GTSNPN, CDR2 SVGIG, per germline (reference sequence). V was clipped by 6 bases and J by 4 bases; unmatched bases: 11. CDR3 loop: CACLTPGTGVTGELFF. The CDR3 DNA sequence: TGTGCCTGTTTGACCCCCGGGACAGGGGTCACCGGGGAGCTGTTTTTT.

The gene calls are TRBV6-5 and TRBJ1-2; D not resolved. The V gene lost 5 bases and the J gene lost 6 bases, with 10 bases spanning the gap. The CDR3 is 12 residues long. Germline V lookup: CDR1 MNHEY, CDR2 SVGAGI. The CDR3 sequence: CASSPAQNGYTF. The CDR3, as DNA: TGTGCCAGCAGTCCAGCCCAGAATGGCTACACCTTC.

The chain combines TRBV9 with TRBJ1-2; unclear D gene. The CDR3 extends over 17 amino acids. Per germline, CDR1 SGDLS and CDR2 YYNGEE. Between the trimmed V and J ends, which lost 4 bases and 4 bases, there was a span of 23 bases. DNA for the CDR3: TGTGCCAGCAGCCCAACACCCAGACCCACTACTTCCTATGGCTACACCTTC. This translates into CASSPTPRPTTSYGYTF.

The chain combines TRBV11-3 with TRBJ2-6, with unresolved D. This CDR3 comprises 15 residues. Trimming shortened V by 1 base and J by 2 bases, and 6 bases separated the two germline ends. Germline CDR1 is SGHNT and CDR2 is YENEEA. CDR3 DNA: TGTGCCAGCAGCTTAGGGGAAGCTGGGGCCAACGTCCTGACTTTC. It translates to CASSLGEAGANVLTF.

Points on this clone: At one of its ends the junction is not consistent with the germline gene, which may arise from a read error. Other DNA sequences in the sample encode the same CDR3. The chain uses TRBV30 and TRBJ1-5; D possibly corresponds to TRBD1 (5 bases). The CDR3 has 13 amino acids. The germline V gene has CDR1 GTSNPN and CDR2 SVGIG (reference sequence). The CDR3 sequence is CAWSSQGNQPQHF. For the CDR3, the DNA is TGTGCCTGGAGTTCCCAGGGCAACCAGCCCCAGCATTTT.

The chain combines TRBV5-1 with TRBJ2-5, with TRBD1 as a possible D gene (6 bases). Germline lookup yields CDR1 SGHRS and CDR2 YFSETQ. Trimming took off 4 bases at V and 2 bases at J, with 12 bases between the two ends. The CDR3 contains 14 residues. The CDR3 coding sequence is TGCGCCAGCAGCAGGGGTCAGGGGCAAGAGACCCAGTACTTC. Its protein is CASSRGQGQETQYF.

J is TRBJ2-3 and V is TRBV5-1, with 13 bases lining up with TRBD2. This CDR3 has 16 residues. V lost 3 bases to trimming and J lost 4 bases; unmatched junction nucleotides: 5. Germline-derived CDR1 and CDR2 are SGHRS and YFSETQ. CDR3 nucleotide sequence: TGCGCCAGCAGCTATCCGGGACTAGCGGGGTCAGATACGCAGTATTTT. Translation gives CASSYPGLAGSDTQYF.

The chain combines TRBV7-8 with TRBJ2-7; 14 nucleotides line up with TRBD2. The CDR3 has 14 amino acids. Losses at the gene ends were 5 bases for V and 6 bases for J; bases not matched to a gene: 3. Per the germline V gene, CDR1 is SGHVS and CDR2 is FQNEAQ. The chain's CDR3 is CASSPGLAGGEQYF. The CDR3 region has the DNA TGTGCCAGCAGCCCAGGACTAGCGGGAGGCGAGCAGTACTTC.

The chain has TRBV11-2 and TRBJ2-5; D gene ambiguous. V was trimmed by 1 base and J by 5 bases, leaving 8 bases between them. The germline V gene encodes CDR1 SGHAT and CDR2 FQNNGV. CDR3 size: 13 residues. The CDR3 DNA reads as TGTGCCAGCAGCTTAGGGGTGGCGGAGACCCAGTACTTC. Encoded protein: CASSLGVAETQYF.

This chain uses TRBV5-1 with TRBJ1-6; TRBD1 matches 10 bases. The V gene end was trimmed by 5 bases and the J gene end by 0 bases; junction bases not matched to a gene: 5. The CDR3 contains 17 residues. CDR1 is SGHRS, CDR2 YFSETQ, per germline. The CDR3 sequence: CASRRDRGYSYNSPLHF. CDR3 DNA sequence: TGCGCCAGCAGACGGGACAGGGGCTACTCCTATAATTCACCCCTCCACTTT. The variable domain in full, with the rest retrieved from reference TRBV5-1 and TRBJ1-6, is KAGVTQTPRYLIKTRGQQVTLSCSPISGHRSVSWYQQTPGQGLQFLFEYFSETQRNKGNFPGRFSGRQFSNSRSEMNVSTLELGDSALYLCASRRDRGYSYNSPLHFGNGTRLTVT.

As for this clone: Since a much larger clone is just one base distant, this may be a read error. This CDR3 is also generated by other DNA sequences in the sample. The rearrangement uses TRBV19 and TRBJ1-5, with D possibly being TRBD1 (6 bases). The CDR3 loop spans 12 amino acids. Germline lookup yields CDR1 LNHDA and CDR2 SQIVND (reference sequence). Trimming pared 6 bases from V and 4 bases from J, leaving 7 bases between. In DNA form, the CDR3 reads TGTGCCAGTAGGACAGGAAATCAGCCCCAGCATTTT. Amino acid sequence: CASRTGNQPQHF.

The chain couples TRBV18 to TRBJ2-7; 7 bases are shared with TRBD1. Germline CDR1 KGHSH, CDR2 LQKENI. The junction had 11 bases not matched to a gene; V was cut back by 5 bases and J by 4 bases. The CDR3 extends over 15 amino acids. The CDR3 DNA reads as TGTGCCAGCTCAGAAGGACAGGTTCTGGGATACGAGCAGTACTTC. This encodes CASSEGQVLGYEQYF.

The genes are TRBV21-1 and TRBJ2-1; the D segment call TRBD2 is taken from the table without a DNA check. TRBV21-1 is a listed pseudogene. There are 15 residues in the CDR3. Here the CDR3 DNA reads TGTGCCAGCAGCAAAGGGGCGGGAGCGGTGAATGAGCAGTTCTTC. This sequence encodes CASSKGAGAVNEQFF.

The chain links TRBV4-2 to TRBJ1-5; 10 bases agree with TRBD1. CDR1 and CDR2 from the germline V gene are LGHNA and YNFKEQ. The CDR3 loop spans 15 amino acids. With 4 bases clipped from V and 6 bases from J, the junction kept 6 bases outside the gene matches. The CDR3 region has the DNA TGTGCCAGCAGCCGGGACAGGGGATTGGGTCAGCCCCAGCATTTT. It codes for CASSRDRGLGQPQHF.

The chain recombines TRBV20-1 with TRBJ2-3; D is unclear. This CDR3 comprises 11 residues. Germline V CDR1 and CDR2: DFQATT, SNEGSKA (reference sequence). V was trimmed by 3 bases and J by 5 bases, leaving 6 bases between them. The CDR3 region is CSASSIDTQYF. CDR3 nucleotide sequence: TGCAGTGCTAGTAGTATAGATACGCAGTATTTT.

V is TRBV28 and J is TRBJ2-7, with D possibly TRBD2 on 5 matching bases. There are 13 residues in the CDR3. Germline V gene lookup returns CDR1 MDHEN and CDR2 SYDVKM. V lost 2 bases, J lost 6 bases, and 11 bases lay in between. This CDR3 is CASSLTASSEQYF. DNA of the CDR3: TGTGCCAGCAGTTTAACGGCTAGCTCCGAGCAGTACTTC.

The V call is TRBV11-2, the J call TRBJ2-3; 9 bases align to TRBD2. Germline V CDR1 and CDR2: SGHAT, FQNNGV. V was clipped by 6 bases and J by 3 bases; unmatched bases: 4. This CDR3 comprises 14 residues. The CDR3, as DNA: TGTGCCAGCAGGATAGCGGGAGTGACAGATACGCAGTATTTT. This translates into CASRIAGVTDTQYF.

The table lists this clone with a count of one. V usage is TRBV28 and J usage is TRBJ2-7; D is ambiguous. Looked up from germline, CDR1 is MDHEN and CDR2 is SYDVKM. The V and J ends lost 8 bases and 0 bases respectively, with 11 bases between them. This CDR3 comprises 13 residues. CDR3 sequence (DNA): TGTGCCAGCTGGAAGGACCGCTCCTACGAGCAGTACTTC. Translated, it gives CASWKDRSYEQYF.

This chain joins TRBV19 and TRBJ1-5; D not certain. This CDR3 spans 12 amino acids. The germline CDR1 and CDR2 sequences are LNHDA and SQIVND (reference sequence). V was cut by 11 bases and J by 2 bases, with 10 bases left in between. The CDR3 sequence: CAGRLGNQPQHF. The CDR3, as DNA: TGTGCCGGGAGGTTGGGCAATCAGCCCCAGCATTTT.

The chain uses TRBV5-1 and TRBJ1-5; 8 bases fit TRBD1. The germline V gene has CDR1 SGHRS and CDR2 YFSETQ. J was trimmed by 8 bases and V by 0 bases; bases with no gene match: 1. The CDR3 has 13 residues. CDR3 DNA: TGCGCCAGCAGCTTGGGACAGGGGAAGCCCCAGCATTTT. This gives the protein CASSLGQGKPQHF.

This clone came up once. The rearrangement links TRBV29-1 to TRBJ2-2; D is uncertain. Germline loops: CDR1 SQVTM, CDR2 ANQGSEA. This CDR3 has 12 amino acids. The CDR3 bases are TGCAGTGCTCGAGGGAACACCGGGGAGCTGTTTTTT. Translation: CSARGNTGELFF.